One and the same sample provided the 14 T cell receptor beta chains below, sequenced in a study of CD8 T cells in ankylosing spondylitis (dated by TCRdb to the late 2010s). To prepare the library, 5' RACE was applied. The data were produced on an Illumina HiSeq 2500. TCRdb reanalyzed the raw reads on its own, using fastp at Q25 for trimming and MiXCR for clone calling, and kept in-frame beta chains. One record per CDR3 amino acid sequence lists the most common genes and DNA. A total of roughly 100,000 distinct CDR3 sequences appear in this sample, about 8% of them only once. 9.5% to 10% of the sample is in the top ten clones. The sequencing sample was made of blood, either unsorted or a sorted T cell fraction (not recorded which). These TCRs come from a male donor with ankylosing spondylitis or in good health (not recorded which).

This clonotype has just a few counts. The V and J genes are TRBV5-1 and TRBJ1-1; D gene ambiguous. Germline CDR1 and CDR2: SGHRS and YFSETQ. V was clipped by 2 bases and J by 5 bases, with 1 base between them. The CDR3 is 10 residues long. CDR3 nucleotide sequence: TGCGCCAGCAGCTTAACTGAAGCTTTCTTT. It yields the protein CASSLTEAFF. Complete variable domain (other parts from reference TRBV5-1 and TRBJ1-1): KAGVTQTPRYLIKTRGQQVTLSCSPISGHRSVSWYQQTPGQGLQFLFEYFSETQRNKGNFPGRFSGRQFSNSRSEMNVSTLELGDSALYLCASSLTEAFFGQGTRLTVV.

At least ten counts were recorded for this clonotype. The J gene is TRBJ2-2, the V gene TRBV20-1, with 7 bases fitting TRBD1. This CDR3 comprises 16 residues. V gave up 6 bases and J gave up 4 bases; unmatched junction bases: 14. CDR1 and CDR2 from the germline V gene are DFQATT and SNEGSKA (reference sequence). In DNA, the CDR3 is TGCAGTGCCCCATCCCCAACAGGGGCGAGCACCGGGGAGCTGTTTTTT. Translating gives CSAPSPTGASTGELFF.

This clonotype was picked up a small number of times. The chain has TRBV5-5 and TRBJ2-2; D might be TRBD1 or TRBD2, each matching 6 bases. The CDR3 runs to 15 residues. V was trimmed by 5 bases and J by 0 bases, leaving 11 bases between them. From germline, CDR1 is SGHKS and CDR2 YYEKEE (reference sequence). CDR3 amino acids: CASSTGAPNTGELFF. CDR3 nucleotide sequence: TGTGCCAGCAGTACGGGGGCACCGAACACCGGGGAGCTGTTTTTT.

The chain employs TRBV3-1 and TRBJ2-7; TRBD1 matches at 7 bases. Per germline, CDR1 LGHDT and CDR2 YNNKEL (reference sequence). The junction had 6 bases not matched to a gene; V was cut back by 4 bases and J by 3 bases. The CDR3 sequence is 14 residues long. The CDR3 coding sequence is TGTGCCAGCAGCCGGACAGGCAACTTCTACGAGCAGTACTTC. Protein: CASSRTGNFYEQYF.

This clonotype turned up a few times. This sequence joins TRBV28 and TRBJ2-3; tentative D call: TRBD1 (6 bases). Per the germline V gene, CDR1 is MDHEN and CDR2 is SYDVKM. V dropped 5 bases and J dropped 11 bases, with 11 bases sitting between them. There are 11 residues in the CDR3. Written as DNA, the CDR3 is TGTGCCAGCAGTCCCGGACAGAAGCAGTATTTT. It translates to CASSPGQKQYF.

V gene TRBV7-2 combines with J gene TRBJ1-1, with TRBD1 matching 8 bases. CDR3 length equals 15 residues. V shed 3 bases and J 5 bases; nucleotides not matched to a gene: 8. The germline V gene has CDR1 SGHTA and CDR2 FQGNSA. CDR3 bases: TGTGCCAGCAGCTTCAGTATCAGGGGGCTGACTGAAGCTTTCTTT. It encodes CASSFSIRGLTEAFF. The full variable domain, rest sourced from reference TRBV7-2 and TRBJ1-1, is GAGVSQSPSNKVTEKGKDVELRCDPISGHTALYWYRQSLGQGLEFLIYFQGNSAPDKSGLPSDRFSAERTGGSVSTLTIQRTQQEDSAVYLCASSFSIRGLTEAFFGQGTRLTVV.

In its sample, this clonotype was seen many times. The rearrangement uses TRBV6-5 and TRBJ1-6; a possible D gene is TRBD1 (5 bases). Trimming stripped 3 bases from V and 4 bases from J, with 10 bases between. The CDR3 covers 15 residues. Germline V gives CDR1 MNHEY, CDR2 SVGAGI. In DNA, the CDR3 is TGTGCCAGCAGTTATCTAGACAGTTATAATTCACCCCTCCACTTT. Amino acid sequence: CASSYLDSYNSPLHF.

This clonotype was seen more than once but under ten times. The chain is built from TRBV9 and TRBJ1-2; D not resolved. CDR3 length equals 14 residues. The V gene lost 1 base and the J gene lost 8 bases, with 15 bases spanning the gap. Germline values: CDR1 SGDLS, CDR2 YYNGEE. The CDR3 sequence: CASSVREAAGGYTF. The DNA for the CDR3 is TGTGCCAGCAGCGTAAGGGAGGCGGCCGGCGGCTACACCTTC. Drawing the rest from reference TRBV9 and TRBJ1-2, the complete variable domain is DSGVTQTPKHLITATGQRVTLRCSPRSGDLSVYWYQQSLDQGLQFLIQYYNGEERAKGNILERFSAQQFPDLHSELNLSSLELGDSALYFCASSVREAAGGYTFGSGTRLTVV.

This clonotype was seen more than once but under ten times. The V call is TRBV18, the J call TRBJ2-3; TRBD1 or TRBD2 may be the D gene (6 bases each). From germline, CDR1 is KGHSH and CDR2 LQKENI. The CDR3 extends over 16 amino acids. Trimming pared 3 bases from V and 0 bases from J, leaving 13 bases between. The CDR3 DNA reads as TGTGCCAGCTCACCCCAAAGGAGGGGGAGCACAGATACGCAGTATTTT. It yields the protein CASSPQRRGSTDTQYF.

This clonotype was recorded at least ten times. For the CDR3, the DNA is TGTGCCAGCAGCTTAAGGGGGAGCTCCTACAATGAGCAGTTCTTC. Translated: CASSLRGSSYNEQFF. The genes are TRBV7-3 and TRBJ2-1; either TRBD1 or TRBD2 may supply D (5 bases each). This CDR3 is built from 15 residues. Trimming removed 1 base from V and 0 bases from J, with 7 bases in between. Germline CDR1 SGHTA, CDR2 FQGTGA.

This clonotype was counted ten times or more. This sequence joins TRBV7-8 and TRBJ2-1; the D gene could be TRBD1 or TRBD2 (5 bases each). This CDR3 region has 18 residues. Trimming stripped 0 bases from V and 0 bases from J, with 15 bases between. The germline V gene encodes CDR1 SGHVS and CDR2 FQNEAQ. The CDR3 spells CASSLALALGDSYNEQFF. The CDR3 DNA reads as TGTGCCAGCAGCTTAGCCCTCGCCTTGGGGGACTCCTACAATGAGCAGTTCTTC.

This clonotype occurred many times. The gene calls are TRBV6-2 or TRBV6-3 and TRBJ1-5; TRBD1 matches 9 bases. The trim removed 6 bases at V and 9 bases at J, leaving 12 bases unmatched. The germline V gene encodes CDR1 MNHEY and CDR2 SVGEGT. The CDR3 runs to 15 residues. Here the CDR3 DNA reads TGTGCCAGCAGAAACGGGGACAGGGCAAAGTGGCCCCAGCATTTT. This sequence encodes CASRNGDRAKWPQHF.

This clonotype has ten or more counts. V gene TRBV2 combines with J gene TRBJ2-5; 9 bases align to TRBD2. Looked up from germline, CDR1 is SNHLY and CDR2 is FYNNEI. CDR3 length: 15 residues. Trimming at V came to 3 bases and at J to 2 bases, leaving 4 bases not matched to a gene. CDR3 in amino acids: CASSDAAGGQETQYF. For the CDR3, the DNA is TGTGCCAGCAGTGATGCGGCGGGAGGGCAAGAGACCCAGTACTTC. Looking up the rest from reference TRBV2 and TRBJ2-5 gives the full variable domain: EPEVTQTPSHQVTQMGQEVILRCVPISNHLYFYWYRQILGQKVEFLVSFYNNEISEKSEIFDDQFSVERPDGSNFTLKIRSTKLEDSAMYFCASSDAAGGQETQYFGPGTRLLVL.

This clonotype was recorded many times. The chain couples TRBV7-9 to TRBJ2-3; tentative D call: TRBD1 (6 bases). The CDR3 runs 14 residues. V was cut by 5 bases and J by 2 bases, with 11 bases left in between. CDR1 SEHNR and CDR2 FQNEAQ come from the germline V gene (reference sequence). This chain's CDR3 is CASSPRGDTDTQYF. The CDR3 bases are TGTGCCAGCAGCCCCAGGGGAGACACAGATACGCAGTATTTT.